This is a list of T cell receptor beta chains from one sample in a study of T cell responses to AZD1222 COVID-19 vaccine. TCRdb's table, derived via immunoSEQ multiplex PCR, lists solely in-frame clones and lacks some. The data hold 85,000 to 110,000 clones, with over 70% observed a single time. The sequenced sample was peripheral blood, obtained on day 0 of AZD1222 vaccination. The receptors stem from an adult in good health. CDR3s include the opening cysteine and the closing phenylalanine or tryptophan. D genes are given only for firm matches. Rows may omit the clone size; those that give it use once, few, many or a size class.

>NA|TRBV7-6|TRBJ1-1|15|NA
TGTGCCAGCAGCTTAGTGACAATTATTAACACTGAAGCTTTCTTT
CASSLVTIINTEAFF
>NA|TRBV6-6|TRBJ1-1|12|NA
TGTGCCAGCAGTCAACCCGAGACTGAAGCTTTCTTT
CASSQPETEAFF
>once|TRBV23-1|TRBJ2-1|20|TRBD2
TGCGCCAGCACACGTGATCGGCTAGCGGGGCTCCGGCTAGGGATTAATGAGCAGTTCTTC
CASTRDRLAGLRLGINEQFF
>NA|TRBV7-2|TRBJ1-1|13|NA
TGTGCCAGCGGTTCAGGCGGGAACACTGAAGCTTTCTTT
CASGSGGNTEAFF
>NA|TRBV7-9|TRBJ1-6|13|TRBD1
TGTGCCAGCAGAGGGACAGCCAATTCACCCCTCCACTTT
CASRGTANSPLHF
>once|TRBV18|TRBJ2-7|15|NA
TGTGCCAGCTCACCACCGAGCGCAGGGTACGGGGAGCAGTACTTC
CASSPPSAGYGEQYF
>NA|TRBV5-5|TRBJ2-2|15|NA
TGTGCCAGCAGCTTGGCGTGGCTTCTCACCGGGGAGCTGTTTTTT
CASSLAWLLTGELFF
>NA|TRBV9|TRBJ2-2|15|TRBD1
TGTGCCAGCAGCGTTTTCGACAGGGGCACCGGGGAGCTGTTTTTT
CASSVFDRGTGELFF
>NA|TRBV6-5|TRBJ2-7|14|TRBD2
TGTGCCAGCAGTTATACTAGCGGTTACTACGAGCAGTACTTC
CASSYTSGYYEQYF
>NA|TRBV6-2/TRBV6-3|TRBJ2-6|16|TRBD1
TGTGCCAGCAGTAGGACAGGTCCCTCTGGGGCCAACGTCCTGACTTTC
CASSRTGPSGANVLTF
>NA|TRBV5-8|TRBJ2-2|17|TRBD1
TGTGCCAGCAGCCCTATGACAGGGCTAAAGAACACCGGGGAGCTGTTTTTT
CASSPMTGLKNTGELFF
>few|TRBV6-5|TRBJ2-7|13|TRBD2
TGTGCCAGCCGAGCGGGAGAGTCCTACGAGCAGTACTTC
CASRAGESYEQYF
>NA|TRBV11-2|TRBJ2-3|15|NA
TGTGCCAGCAGCTTAGTAGTGGGTAGCACAGATACGCAGTATTTT
CASSLVVGSTDTQYF
>NA|TRBV7-2|TRBJ2-7|15|TRBD1
TGTGCCAGCAGTTTTTCCGGGACAGGCTCCTACGAGCAGTACTTC
CASSFSGTGSYEQYF
>NA|TRBV24-1|TRBJ2-1|15|NA
TGTGCCACCAGTGGACTGGGGAGCTCCTACAATGAGCAGTTCTTC
CATSGLGSSYNEQFF
>NA|TRBV7-9|TRBJ2-5|15|NA
TGTGCCAGCAGCTCCCGTAGGACAGTTCAAGAGACCCAGTACTTC
CASSSRRTVQETQYF
>NA|TRBV6-5|TRBJ2-7|11|NA
TGTGCCACTTCGGACAGATACGAGCAGTACTTC
CATSDRYEQYF